The 5 T cell receptor beta chains listed next were all sequenced from one sample in a study of cytotoxic CD8 clonotypes in ibrutinib-treated CLL. Here immunoSEQ multiplex PCR was the method, and the copy in TCRdb shows in-frame clones only, minus some. Here the sample spans 150,000 to 200,000 clones, approximately 91% being singletons. The sample was PBMCs, taken at disease progression, from a patient treated with ibrutinib. The receptors come from a human donor with chronic lymphocytic leukemia.

The chain carries TRBV29-1 and TRBJ1-1, with unresolved D. This CDR3 comprises 14 residues. CDR1 is SQVTM and CDR2 is ANQGSEA in the germline V gene. V was clipped by 3 bases and J by 3 bases, with 14 bases between them. This CDR3 reads CSVDSGFSYTEAFF. As DNA, the CDR3 is TGCAGCGTTGATTCCGGGTTCTCGTACACTGAAGCTTTCTTT.

This chain connects TRBV5-5 to TRBJ2-1; D ambiguous. The CDR3 is made up of 15 amino acids. Per germline, CDR1 SGHKS and CDR2 YYEKEE (reference sequence). V gave up 0 bases and J gave up 4 bases, with 11 bases separating them. CDR3 protein: CASSLGSVPYNEQFF. The CDR3 nucleotides read TGTGCCAGCAGCTTGGGAAGCGTCCCGTACAATGAGCAGTTCTTC.

This clone has ten or more counts. The V gene is TRBV4-2, the J gene TRBJ1-2; a possible D gene is TRBD1 (6 bases). V dropped 0 bases and J dropped 3 bases, with 17 bases sitting between them. CDR3 length: 17 residues. The germline V gene encodes CDR1 LGHNA and CDR2 YNFKEQ. Written as DNA, the CDR3 is TGTGCCAGCAGCCAAGATCCCAAGGGGGGGCTTGACTATGGCTACACCTTC. Protein sequence: CASSQDPKGGLDYGYTF.

CDR3 region: CASSSPGVSGANVLTF. CDR3 in DNA: TGTGCCAGCAGCTCACCCGGAGTGTCTGGGGCCAACGTCCTGACTTTC. V is TRBV7-3 and J is TRBJ2-6, with D unclear. The CDR3 extends over 16 amino acids. With 4 bases removed from V and 1 base from J, the gap between germline ends came to 11 bases. Germline values: CDR1 SGHTA, CDR2 FQGTGA.

This chain uses TRBV9 with TRBJ2-7; 9 bases match TRBD2. Germline-derived CDR1 and CDR2 are SGDLS and YYNGEE. V dropped 0 bases and J dropped 2; count of bases not matched to a gene: 6. This CDR3 is 16 amino acids long. Here the CDR3 reads CASSVGSSGNTYEQYF. DNA of the CDR3: TGTGCCAGCAGCGTAGGGTCTAGCGGGAATACCTACGAGCAGTACTTC.